This TCR beta chain originates from a study of OX40 agonist ivuxolimab in advanced cancers. About this clone: The target antigen is unknown.

TCRdb's table, derived via immunoSEQ multiplex PCR, lists solely in-frame clones and lacks some. The table includes under 70,000 clones, 86% detected once. The germline V and J ends were trimmed by 8 bases and 8 bases, with 24 bases remaining between them. Per the germline V gene, CDR1 is SNHLY and CDR2 is FYNNEI. There are 15 residues in the CDR3. Study-level results: The authors did not determine the antigen specificity of the expanded peripheral T cells.

The material was CD4+ or CD8+ T cells sorted from blood, obtained in a trial of the OX40 agonist ivuxolimab. This clonotype was sampled from an adult with an advanced solid tumor such as melanoma, head and neck, liver or kidney cancer. The chain links TRBV2 to TRBJ1-1, with D hard to call. The CDR3 nucleotides read TGTGCCAGCCGGAGGCTGAGTTCTGGTTCGGGCGAAGCTTTCTTT. Encoded protein: CASRRLSSGSGEAFF.